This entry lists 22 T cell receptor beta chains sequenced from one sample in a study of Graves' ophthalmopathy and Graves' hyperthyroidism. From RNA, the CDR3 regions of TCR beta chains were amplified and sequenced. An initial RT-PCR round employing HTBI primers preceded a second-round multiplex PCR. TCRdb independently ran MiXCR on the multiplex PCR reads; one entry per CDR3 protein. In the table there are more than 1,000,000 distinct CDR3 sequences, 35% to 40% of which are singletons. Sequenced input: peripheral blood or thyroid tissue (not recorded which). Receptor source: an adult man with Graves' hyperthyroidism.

The CDR3 loop is CASSESTDYGYTF. DNA for the CDR3: TGCGCCAGCAGTGAGTCGACAGACTATGGCTACACCTTC. The chain joins TRBV10-2 to TRBJ1-2, with a tentative D call TRBD1 (5 bases). CDR1 is WSHSY and CDR2 is SAAADI in the germline V gene. The CDR3 is made up of 13 amino acids. The ends were cut back, 0 bases at V and 3 bases at J, with 5 bases in the middle.

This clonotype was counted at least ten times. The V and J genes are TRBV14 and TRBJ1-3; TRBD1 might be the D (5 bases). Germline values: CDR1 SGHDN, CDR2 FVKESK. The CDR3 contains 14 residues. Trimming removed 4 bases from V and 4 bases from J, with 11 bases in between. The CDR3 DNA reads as TGTGCCAGCAGCCTCTGGGGGAACGGAAACACCATATATTTT. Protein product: CASSLWGNGNTIYF.

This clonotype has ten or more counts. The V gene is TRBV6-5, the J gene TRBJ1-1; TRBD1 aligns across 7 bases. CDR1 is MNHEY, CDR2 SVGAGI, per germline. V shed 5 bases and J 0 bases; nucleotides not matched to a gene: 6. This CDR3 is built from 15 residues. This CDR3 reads CASSTQGIVNTEAFF. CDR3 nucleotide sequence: TGTGCCAGCAGTACACAGGGGATCGTGAACACTGAAGCTTTCTTT.

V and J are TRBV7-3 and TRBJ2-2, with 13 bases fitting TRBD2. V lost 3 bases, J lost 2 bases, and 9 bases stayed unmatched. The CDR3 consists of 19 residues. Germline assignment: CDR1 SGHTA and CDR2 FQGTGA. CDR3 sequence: CASSFGLAGVNTNTGELFF. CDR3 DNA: TGTGCCAGCAGCTTCGGACTAGCGGGAGTCAACACTAACACCGGGGAGCTGTTTTTT. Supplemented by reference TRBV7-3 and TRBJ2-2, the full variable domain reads GAGVSQTPSNKVTEKGKYVELRCDPISGHTALYWYRQSLGQGPEFLIYFQGTGAADDSGLPNDRFFAVRPEGSVSTLKIQRTERGDSAVYLCASSFGLAGVNTNTGELFFGEGSRLTVL.

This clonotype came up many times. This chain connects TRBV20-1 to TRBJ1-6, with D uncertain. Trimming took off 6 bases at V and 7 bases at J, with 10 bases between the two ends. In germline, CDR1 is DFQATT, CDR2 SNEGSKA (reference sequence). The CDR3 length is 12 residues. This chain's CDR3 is CSATNSNSPLHF. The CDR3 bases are TGCAGTGCCACGAACAGCAATTCACCCCTCCACTTT.

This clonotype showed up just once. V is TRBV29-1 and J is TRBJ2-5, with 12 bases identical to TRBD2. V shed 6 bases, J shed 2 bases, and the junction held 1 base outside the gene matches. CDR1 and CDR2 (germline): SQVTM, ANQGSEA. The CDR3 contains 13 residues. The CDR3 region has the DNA TGCAGCGTAACTAGCGGGGGGCAAGAGACCCAGTACTTC. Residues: CSVTSGGQETQYF.

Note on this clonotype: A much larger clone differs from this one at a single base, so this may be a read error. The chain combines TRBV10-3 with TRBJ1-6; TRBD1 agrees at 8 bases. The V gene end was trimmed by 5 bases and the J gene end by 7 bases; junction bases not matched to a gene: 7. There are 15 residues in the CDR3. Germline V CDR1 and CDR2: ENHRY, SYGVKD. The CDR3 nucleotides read TGTGCCATCAGTCAGGGGGCAGGGGGAAATTCACCCCTCCACTTT. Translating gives CAISQGAGGNSPLHF.

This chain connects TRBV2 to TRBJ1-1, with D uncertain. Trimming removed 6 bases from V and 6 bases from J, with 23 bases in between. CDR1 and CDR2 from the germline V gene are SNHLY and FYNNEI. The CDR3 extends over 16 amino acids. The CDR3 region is CASRMGWAAAPAEAFF. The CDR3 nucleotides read TGTGCCAGCAGAATGGGGTGGGCAGCCGCTCCGGCTGAAGCTTTCTTT.

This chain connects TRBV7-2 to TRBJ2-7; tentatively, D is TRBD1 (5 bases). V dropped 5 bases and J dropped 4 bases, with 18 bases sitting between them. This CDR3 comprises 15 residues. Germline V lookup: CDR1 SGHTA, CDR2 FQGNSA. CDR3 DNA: TGTGCCAGCAGCCCCACCCAGGGAAGGAATTACGAGCAGTACTTC. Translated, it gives CASSPTQGRNYEQYF.

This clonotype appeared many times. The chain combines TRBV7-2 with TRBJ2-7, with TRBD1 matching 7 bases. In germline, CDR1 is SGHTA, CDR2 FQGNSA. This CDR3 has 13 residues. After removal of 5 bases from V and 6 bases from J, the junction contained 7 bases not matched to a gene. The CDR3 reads CASSLTGAGEQYF. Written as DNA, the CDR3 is TGTGCCAGCAGCCTAACAGGGGCCGGCGAGCAGTACTTC.

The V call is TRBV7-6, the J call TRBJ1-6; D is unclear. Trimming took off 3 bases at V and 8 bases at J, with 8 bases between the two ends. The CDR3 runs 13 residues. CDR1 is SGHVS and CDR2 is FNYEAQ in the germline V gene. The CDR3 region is CASSFNPHSPLHF. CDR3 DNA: TGTGCCAGCAGCTTCAATCCCCATTCACCCCTCCACTTT. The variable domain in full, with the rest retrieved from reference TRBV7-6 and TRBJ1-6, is GAGVSQSPRYKVTKRGQDVALRCDPISGHVSLYWYRQALGQGPEFLTYFNYEAQQDKSGLPNDRFSAERPEGSISTLTIQRTEQRDSAMYRCASSFNPHSPLHFGNGTRLTVT.

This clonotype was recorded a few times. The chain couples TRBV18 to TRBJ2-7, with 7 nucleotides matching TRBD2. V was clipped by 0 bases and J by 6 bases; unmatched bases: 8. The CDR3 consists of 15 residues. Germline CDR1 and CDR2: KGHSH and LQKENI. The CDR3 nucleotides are TGTGCCAGCTCACCACCTTGGCGGGAGCCTGGCGAGCAGTACTTC. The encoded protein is CASSPPWREPGEQYF.

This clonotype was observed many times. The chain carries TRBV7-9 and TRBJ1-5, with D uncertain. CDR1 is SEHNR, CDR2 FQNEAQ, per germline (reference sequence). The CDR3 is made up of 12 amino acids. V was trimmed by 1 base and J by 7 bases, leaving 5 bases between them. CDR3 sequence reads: CASSLDQQPQHF. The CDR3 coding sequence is TGTGCCAGCAGCTTAGACCAACAGCCCCAGCATTTT.

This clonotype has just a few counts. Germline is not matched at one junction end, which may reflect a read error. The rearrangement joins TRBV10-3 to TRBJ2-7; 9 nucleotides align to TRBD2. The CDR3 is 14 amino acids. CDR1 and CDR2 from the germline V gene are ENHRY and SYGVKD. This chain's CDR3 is CASSYAGGLDEQYF. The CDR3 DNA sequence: TGTGCCAGCAGTTACGCGGGGGGGTTGGACGAGCAGTACTTC.

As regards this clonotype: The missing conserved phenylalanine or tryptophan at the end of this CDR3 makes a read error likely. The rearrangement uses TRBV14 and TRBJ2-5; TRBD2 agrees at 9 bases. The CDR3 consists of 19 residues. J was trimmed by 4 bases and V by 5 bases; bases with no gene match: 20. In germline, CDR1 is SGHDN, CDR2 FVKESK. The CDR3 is CASSTDPGLAGGIGETQYI. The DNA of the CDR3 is TGTGCCAGCAGCACTGACCCGGGACTAGCTGGCGGGATAGGAGAGACCCAGTACATC.

The CDR3 reads CATKGGGGAYQPQHF. The CDR3 bases are TGTGCCACCAAGGGGGGCGGGGGCGCGTATCAGCCCCAGCATTTT. The chain carries TRBV24-1 and TRBJ1-5; tentative D call: TRBD1 (6 bases). Between the trimmed V and J ends, which lost 8 bases and 5 bases, there was a span of 18 bases. The CDR3 consists of 15 residues. From germline, CDR1 is KGHDR and CDR2 SFDVKD.

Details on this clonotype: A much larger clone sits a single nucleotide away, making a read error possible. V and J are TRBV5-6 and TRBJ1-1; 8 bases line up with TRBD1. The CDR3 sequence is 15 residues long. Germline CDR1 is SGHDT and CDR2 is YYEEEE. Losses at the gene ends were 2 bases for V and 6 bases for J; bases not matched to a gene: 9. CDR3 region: CASSFRTGKSPEAFF. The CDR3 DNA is TGTGCCAGCAGCTTTCGGACAGGGAAGAGTCCTGAAGCTTTCTTT.

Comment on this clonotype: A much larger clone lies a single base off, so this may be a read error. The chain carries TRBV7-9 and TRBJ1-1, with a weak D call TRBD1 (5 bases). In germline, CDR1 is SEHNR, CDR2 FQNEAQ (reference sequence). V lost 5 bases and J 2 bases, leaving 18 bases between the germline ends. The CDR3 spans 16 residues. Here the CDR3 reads CASSQNGGGFNTEAFF. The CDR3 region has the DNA TGTGCCAGCAGCCAGAACGGGGGGGGATTCAACACTGAAGCTTTCTTT. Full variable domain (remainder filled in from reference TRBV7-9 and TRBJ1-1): DTGVSQNPRHKITKRGQNVTFRCDPISEHNRLYWYRQTLGQGPEFLTYFQNEAQLEKSRLLSDRFSAERPKGSFSTLEIQRTEQGDSAMYLCASSQNGGGFNTEAFFGQGTRLTVV.

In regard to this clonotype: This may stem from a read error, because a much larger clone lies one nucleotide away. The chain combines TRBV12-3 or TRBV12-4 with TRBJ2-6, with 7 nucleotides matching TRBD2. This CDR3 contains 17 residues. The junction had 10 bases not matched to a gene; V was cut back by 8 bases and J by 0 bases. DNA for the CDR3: TGTGCCAGCGATGGGACTGGCGGGAGCTCTGGGGCCAACGTCCTGACTTTC. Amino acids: CASDGTGGSSGANVLTF.

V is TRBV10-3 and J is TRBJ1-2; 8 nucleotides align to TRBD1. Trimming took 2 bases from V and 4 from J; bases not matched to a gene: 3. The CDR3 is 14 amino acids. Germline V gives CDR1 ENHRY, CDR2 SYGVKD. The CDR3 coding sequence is TGTGCCATCAGTGAGGGACAGGGAGGCTATGGCTACACCTTC. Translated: CAISEGQGGYGYTF.

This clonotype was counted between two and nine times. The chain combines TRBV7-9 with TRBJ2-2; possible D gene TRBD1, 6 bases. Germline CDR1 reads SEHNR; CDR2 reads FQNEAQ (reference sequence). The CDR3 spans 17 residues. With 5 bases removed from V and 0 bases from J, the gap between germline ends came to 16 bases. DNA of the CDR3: TGTGCCAGCAGCGAATTAAGGACAGTCACGAACACCGGGGAGCTGTTTTTT. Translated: CASSELRTVTNTGELFF.

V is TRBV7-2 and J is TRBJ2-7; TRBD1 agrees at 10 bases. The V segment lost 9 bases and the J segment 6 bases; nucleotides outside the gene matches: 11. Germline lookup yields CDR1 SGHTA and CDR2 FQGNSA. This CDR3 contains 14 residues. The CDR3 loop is CASSRPDRGSEQYF. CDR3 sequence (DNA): TGTGCCAGTAGTAGACCGGACAGGGGGTCCGAGCAGTACTTC.